This T cell receptor (beta chain) was retrieved from a study of blood T cell repertoires in COVID-19. Looking at the study overall: Sites in the United States, Italy and Spain provided acute and convalescent COVID-19 samples. Nucleic acid was either cDNA or gDNA, and it came from T cells, B-cell-depleted T cells, or PBMCs.

Germline CDR1 is SGHTA and CDR2 is FQGNSA. The CDR3 totals 16 residues. The V gene end was trimmed by 6 bases and the J gene end by 4 bases; junction bases not matched to a gene: 7. Original data processing: Quantification of nucleated cells was approximated via reference gene primer amplification. Repertoires were generated with immunoSEQ multiplex PCR, while TCRdb's copy carries only in-frame clones and drops some. The V and J calls and the clone size are those of that table, but D and trimming were determined from the DNA. The data hold about 30,000 clones, with 65% to 90% observed a single time. Sequencing used peripheral blood. The sequence came from a man in his fifties or sixties with active COVID-19. The rearrangement joins TRBV7-2 to TRBJ2-7, with TRBD2 matching 15 bases. CDR3 residues: CASSSGTSGGIYEQYF. In DNA, the CDR3 is TGTGCCAGCAGTTCCGGGACTAGCGGGGGGATATACGAGCAGTACTTC.